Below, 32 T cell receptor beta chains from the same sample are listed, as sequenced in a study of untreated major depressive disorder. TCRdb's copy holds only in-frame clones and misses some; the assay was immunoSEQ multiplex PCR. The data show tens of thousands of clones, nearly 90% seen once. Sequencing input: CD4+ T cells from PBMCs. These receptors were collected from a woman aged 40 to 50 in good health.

The CDR3 is CASSIGTNTGELFF. The CDR3 nucleotides are TGTGCCAGCAGTATTGGGACGAACACCGGGGAGCTGTTTTTT. This chain connects TRBV2 to TRBJ2-2; the D is unclear. CDR1 and CDR2 (germline): SNHLY, FYNNEI. The CDR3 is 14 residues long. V was clipped by 5 bases and J by 0 bases, with 7 bases between them.

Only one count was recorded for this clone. CDR3 in DNA: TGTGCCAGCTCACAACGGACAGGGGGCAATAATGAAAAACTGTTTTTT. Its protein product is CASSQRTGGNNEKLFF. The rearrangement links TRBV18 to TRBJ1-4; 11 bases match TRBD1. Germline assignment: CDR1 KGHSH and CDR2 LQKENI. The CDR3 is 16 amino acids. Unmatched junction bases numbered 5, after V lost 4 bases and J lost 4 bases.

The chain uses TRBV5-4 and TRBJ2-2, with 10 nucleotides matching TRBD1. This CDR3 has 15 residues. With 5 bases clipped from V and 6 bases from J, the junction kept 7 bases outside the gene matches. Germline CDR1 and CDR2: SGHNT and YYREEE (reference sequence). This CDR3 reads CASSRTGGSAGELFF. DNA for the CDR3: TGTGCCAGCAGTCGGACAGGGGGATCGGCCGGGGAGCTGTTTTTT.

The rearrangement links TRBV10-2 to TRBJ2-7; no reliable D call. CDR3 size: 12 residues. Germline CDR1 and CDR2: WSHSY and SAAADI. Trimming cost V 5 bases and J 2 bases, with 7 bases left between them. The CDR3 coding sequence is TGCGCCAGCAGTCCCCGAACCTACGAGCAGTACTTC. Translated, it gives CASSPRTYEQYF.

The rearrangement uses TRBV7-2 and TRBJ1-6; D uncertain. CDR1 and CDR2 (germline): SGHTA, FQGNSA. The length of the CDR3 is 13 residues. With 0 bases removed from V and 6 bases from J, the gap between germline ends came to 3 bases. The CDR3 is CASSLAGNSPLHF. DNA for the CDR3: TGTGCCAGCAGCTTAGCCGGTAATTCACCCCTCCACTTT.

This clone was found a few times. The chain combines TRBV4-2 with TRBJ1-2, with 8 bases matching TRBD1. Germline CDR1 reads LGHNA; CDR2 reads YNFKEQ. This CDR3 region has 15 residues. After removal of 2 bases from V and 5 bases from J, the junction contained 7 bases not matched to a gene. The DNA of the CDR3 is TGTGCCAGCAGCCAACCGGGACAGGATCCTTATGGCTACACCTTC. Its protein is CASSQPGQDPYGYTF.

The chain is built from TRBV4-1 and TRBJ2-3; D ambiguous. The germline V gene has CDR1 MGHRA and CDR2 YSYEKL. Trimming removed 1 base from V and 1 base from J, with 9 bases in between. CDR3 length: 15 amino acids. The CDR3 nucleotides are TGCGCCAGCAGCCAAGCTGTTACCCGCACAGATACGCAGTATTTT. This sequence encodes CASSQAVTRTDTQYF.

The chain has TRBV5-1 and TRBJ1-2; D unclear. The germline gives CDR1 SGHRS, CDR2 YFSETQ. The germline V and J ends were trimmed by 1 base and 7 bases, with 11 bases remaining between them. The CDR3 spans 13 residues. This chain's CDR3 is CASSLSLGAGYTF. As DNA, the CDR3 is TGCGCCAGCAGCTTGTCGCTTGGTGCTGGCTACACCTTC.

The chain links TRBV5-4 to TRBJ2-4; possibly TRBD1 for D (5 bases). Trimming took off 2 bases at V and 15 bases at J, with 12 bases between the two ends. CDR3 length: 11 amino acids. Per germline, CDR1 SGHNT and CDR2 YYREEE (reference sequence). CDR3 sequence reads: CASSFEGALYF. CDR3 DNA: TGTGCCAGCAGCTTCGAAGGGGCGTTGTACTTC.

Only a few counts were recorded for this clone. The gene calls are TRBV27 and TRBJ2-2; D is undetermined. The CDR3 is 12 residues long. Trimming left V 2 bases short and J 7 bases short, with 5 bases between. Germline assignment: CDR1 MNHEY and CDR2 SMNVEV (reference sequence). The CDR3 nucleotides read TGTGCCAGCAGTTTAATCAACGGGGAGCTGTTTTTT. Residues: CASSLINGELFF.

CDR3 protein: CASSYSDSGNTIYF. The CDR3 DNA reads TGTGCCAGCAGTTACTCGGACAGTGGAAACACCATATATTTT. The chain couples TRBV6-5 to TRBJ1-3; D is possibly TRBD1 (6 bases). Germline V gene sequence: CDR1 MNHEY, CDR2 SVGAGI. The CDR3 runs 14 residues. The V and J ends lost 0 bases and 3 bases respectively, with 6 bases between them.

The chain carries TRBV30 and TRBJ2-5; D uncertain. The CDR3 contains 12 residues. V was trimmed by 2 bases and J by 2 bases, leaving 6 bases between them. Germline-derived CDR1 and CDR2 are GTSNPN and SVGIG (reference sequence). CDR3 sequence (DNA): TGTGCCTGGAGTTTACAGCAAGAGACCCAGTACTTC. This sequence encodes CAWSLQQETQYF.

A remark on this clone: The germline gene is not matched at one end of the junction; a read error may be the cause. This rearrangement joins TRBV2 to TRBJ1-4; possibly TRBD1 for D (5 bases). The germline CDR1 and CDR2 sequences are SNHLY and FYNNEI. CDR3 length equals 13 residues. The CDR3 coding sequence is TGTGGCAGCTCCTCGGGGACGAATGAAAAACTGTTTTTT. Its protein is CGSSSGTNEKLFF.

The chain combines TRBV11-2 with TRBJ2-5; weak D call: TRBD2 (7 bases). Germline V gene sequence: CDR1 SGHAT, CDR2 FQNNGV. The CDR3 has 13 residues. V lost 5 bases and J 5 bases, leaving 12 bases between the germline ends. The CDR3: CASSTEGGETQYF. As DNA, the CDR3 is TGTGCCAGCAGCACCGAGGGGGGGGAGACCCAGTACTTC.

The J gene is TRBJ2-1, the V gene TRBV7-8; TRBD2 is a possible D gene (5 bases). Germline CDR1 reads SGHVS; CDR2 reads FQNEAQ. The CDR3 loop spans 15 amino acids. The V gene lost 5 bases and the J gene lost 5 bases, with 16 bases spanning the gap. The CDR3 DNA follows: TGTGCCAGCAGCCTAGGGCTAGCTGTACACAATGAGCAGTTCTTC. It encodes CASSLGLAVHNEQFF. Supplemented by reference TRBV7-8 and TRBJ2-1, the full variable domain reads GAGVSQSPRYKVAKRGQDVALRCDPISGHVSLFWYQQALGQGPEFLTYFQNEAQLDKSGLPSDRFFAERPEGSVSTLKIQRTQQEDSAVYLCASSLGLAVHNEQFFGPGTRLTVL.

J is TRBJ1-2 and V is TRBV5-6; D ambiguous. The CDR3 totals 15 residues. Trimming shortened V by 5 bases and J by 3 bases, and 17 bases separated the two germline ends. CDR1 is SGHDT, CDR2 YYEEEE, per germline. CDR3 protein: CASSSLRFLDYGYTF. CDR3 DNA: TGTGCCAGCAGTAGTCTGAGGTTTCTCGACTATGGCTACACCTTC.

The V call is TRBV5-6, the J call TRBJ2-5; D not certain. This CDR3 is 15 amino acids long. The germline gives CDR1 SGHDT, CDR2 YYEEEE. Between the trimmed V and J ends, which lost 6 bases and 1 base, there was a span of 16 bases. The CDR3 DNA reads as TGTGCCAGCACCTCGCAAGGACCTCTCCAAGAGACCCAGTACTTC. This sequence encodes CASTSQGPLQETQYF.

As DNA, the CDR3 is TGTGCCAGCAGTAAGGGGACAGGATTAGGCTACACCTTC. Protein: CASSKGTGLGYTF. The gene calls are TRBV2 and TRBJ1-2; 8 nucleotides match TRBD1. This CDR3 contains 13 residues. Trimming removed 5 bases from V and 8 bases from J; junction bases left unmatched: 7. Germline V gene lookup returns CDR1 SNHLY and CDR2 FYNNEI.

The CDR3: CASSSWTLGTQYF. CDR3 DNA sequence: TGTGCCAGCAGTTCCTGGACTCTAGGGACCCAGTACTTC. V gene TRBV6-1 combines with J gene TRBJ2-5; D may be TRBD2 (5 bases). The CDR3 totals 13 residues. Germline V gives CDR1 MNHNS, CDR2 SASEGT. V was shortened by 5 bases and J by 7 bases, with 14 bases between the two germline ends.

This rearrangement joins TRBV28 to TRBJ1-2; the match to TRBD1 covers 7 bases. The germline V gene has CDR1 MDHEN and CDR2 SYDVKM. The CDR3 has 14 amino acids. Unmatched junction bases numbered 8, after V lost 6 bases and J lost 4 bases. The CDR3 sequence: CASRPPTGTYGYTF. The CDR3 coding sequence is TGTGCCAGCAGACCCCCGACAGGGACCTATGGCTACACCTTC.

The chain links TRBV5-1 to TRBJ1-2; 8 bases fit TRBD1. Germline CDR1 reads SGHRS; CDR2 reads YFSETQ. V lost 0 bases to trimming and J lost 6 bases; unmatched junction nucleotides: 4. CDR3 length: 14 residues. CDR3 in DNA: TGCGCCAGCAGCTTGGGGACAGGGTCGGATGGCTACACCTTC. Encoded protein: CASSLGTGSDGYTF.

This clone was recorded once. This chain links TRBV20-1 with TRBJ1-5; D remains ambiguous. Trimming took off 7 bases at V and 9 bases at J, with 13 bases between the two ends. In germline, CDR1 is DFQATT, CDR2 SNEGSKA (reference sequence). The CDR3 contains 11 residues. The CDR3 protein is CSVLGEGPQHF. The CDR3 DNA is TGCAGTGTGCTGGGAGAGGGGCCCCAGCATTTT.

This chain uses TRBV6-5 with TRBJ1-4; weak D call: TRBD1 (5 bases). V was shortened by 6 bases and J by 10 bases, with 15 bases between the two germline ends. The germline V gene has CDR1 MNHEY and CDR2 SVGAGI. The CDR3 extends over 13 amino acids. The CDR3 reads CASRTSYGGKLFF. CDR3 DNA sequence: TGTGCCAGCAGAACCAGTTATGGGGGAAAACTGTTTTTT.

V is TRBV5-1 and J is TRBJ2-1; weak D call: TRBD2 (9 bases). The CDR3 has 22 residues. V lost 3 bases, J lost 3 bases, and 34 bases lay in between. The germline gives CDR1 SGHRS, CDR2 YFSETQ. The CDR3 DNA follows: TGCGCCAGCAGCTATCCGGGACAGGTGTCTAGCGGGACACCTAAACTCTACAATGAGCAGTTCTTC. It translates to CASSYPGQVSSGTPKLYNEQFF.

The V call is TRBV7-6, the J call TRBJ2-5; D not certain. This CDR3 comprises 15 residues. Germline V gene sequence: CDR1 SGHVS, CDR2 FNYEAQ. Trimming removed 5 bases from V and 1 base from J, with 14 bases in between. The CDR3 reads CASSREAASQETQYF. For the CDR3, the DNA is TGTGCCAGCAGCCGTGAGGCCGCTTCCCAAGAGACCCAGTACTTC. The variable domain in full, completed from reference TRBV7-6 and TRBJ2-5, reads GAGVSQSPRYKVTKRGQDVALRCDPISGHVSLYWYRQALGQGPEFLTYFNYEAQQDKSGLPNDRFSAERPEGSISTLTIQRTEQRDSAMYRCASSREAASQETQYFGPGTRLLVL.

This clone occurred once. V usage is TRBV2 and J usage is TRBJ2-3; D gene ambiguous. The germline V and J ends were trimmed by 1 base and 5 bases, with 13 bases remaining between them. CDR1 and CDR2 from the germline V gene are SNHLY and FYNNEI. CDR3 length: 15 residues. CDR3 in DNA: TGTGCCAGCAGTGAAGAGGTTGTATCACAAGATACGCAGTATTTT. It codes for CASSEEVVSQDTQYF.

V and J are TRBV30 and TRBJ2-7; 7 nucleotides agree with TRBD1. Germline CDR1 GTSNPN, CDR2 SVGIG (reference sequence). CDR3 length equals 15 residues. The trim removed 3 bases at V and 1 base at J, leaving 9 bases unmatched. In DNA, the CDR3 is TGTGCCTGGAGATTTCGGACAGGAATTTCCTACGAGCAGTACTTC. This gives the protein CAWRFRTGISYEQYF.

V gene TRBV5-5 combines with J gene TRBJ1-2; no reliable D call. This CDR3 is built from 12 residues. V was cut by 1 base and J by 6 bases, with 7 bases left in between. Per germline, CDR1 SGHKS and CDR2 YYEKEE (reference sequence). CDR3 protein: CASSLTRDGYTF. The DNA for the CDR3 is TGTGCCAGCAGCTTGACACGAGATGGCTACACCTTC.

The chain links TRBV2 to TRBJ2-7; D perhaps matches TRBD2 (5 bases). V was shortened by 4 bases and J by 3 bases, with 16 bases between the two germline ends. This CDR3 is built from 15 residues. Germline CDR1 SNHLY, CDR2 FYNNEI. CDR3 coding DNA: TGTGCCAGCAGTGCCCCGGGGATCATGGTCTACGAGCAGTACTTC. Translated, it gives CASSAPGIMVYEQYF.

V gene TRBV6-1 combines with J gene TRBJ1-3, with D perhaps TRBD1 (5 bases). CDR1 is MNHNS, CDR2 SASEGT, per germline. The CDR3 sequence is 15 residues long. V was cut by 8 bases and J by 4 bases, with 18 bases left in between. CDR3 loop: CASGAPGLSGNTIYF. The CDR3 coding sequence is TGTGCCAGCGGGGCGCCAGGTCTGTCCGGAAACACCATATATTTT.

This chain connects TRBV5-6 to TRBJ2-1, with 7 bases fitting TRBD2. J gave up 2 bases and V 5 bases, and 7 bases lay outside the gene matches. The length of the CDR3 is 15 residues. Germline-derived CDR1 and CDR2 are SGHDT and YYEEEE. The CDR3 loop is CASSNLAGAYNEQFF. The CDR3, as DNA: TGTGCCAGCAGTAATCTCGCGGGGGCCTACAATGAGCAGTTCTTC.

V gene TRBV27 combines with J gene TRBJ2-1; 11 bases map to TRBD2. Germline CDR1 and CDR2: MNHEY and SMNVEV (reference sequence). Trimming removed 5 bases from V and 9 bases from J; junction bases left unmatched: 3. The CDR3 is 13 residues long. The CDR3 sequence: CASSVTSGVEQFF. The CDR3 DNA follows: TGTGCCAGCAGTGTGACTAGCGGGGTTGAGCAGTTCTTC.